The 18 T cell receptor beta chains reported below all come from one sample, sequenced in a study of T cell clonotyping in hematopoietic cell transplantation. The protocol was immunoSEQ multiplex PCR, while the TCRdb copy is restricted to in-frame clones and leaves out a portion. The sample shows about 7,700 clones, 90% to 95% of them seen only once. The material was peripheral blood mononuclear cells, obtained 30 days after allogeneic stem cell transplant. These receptors all come from a male patient aged 60-70 years who had an allogeneic stem cell transplant from an unrelated donor, so T cells may come from the graft donor. Some clones in this sample may be carry-over from other donors' samples.

CDR3 in amino acids: CASSRGRTEAFF. Written as DNA, the CDR3 is TGTGCCAGCAGCCGGGGACGAACTGAAGCTTTCTTT. The gene calls are TRBV7-2 and TRBJ1-1, with D possibly TRBD1 on 5 matching bases. V was clipped by 5 bases and J by 5 bases, with 9 bases between them. In germline, CDR1 is SGHTA, CDR2 FQGNSA. The CDR3 spans 12 residues.

This rearrangement joins TRBV11-1 to TRBJ2-5; no clear D. V was trimmed by 5 bases and J by 7 bases, leaving 23 bases between them. CDR1 is SGHAT, CDR2 FQDESV, per germline (reference sequence). CDR3 length: 16 residues. The CDR3 DNA reads as TGTGCCAGCAGCGCCCGACAACCTCCTCGAACGGGGACCCAGTACTTC. Translation: CASSARQPPRTGTQYF. Full variable domain (rest looked up from reference TRBV11-1 and TRBJ2-5): EAEVAQSPRYKITEKSQAVAFWCDPISGHATLYWYRQILGQGPELLVQFQDESVVDDSQLPKDRFSAERLKGVDSTLKIQPAELGDSAMYLCASSARQPPRTGTQYFGPGTRLLVL.

This clone turned up a few times. The V and J genes are TRBV28 and TRBJ2-1; 9 bases align to TRBD1. Germline loops: CDR1 MDHEN, CDR2 SYDVKM. The CDR3 has 15 amino acids. J was trimmed by 5 bases and V by 8 bases; bases with no gene match: 10. This CDR3 reads CASRTRDRDNNEQFF. CDR3 nucleotides: TGTGCCAGCCGTACGAGGGACAGGGACAACAATGAGCAGTTCTTC.

This chain links TRBV7-2 with TRBJ1-1, with D possibly matching TRBD1 (6 bases). Germline V lookup: CDR1 SGHTA, CDR2 FQGNSA. The CDR3 sequence is 14 residues long. Trimming left V 5 bases short and J 4 bases short, with 14 bases between. The CDR3 spells CASSDWDTGTEAFF. DNA of the CDR3: TGTGCCAGCAGCGACTGGGACACGGGCACTGAAGCTTTCTTT.

The CDR3 here is CASSWAVVPAYGYTF. Here the CDR3 DNA reads TGTGCCAGCAGCTGGGCCGTTGTGCCAGCCTATGGCTACACCTTC. The genes are TRBV5-5 and TRBJ1-2; D unclear. The germline CDR1 and CDR2 sequences are SGHKS and YYEKEE (reference sequence). The CDR3 contains 15 residues. Deletions cut 3 bases from V and 4 bases from J, with 16 bases between.

The chain couples TRBV13 to TRBJ1-2; the D is unclear. V was trimmed by 1 base and J by 4 bases, leaving 10 bases between them. CDR1 is PRHDT, CDR2 FYEKMQ, per germline (reference sequence). The CDR3 loop spans 14 amino acids. The CDR3 coding sequence is TGTGCCAGCAGCTTAGACGGCCCATTCTATGGCTACACCTTC. Protein: CASSLDGPFYGYTF.

This clone was observed a few times. The gene calls are TRBV30 and TRBJ1-2; D is uncertain. Trimming left V 5 bases short and J 4 bases short, with 17 bases between. From germline, CDR1 is GTSNPN and CDR2 SVGIG (reference sequence). The CDR3 sequence is 14 residues long. The CDR3 DNA reads as TGTGCCTGGTCTCGGTCAGGACGCCTCTATGGCTACACCTTC. This translates into CAWSRSGRLYGYTF.

The chain is built from TRBV11-2 and TRBJ2-7; 10 nucleotides match TRBD1. With V trimmed by 5 bases and J by 3 bases, 7 bases remained unmatched. This CDR3 region has 15 residues. From germline, CDR1 is SGHAT and CDR2 FQNNGV. CDR3 coding DNA: TGTGCCAGCAGCCCCGGGACAGGGGAAGGCTACGAGCAGTACTTC. Translating gives CASSPGTGEGYEQYF.

CDR3 sequence reads: CASSQEGLAGGLNTGELFF. The CDR3 DNA follows: TGCGCCAGCAGCCAAGAGGGGCTAGCGGGGGGCCTGAACACCGGGGAGCTGTTTTTT. The chain is built from TRBV4-3 and TRBJ2-2; 11 bases map to TRBD2. Per germline, CDR1 LGHNA and CDR2 YSLEER. The CDR3 loop spans 19 amino acids. The J segment lost 1 base and the V segment lost 0 bases, leaving 7 bases of the junction unmatched.

This rearrangement joins TRBV30 to TRBJ2-7; TRBD1 might be the D (7 bases). Germline CDR1 reads GTSNPN; CDR2 reads SVGIG (reference sequence). The CDR3 is 13 residues long. Between the trimmed V and J ends, which lost 5 bases and 3 bases, there was a span of 14 bases. The CDR3 is CAWARGTVYEQYF. In DNA, the CDR3 is TGTGCCTGGGCCCGCGGGACAGTCTACGAGCAGTACTTC. Looking up the rest from reference TRBV30 and TRBJ2-7 gives the full variable domain: SQTIHQWPATLVQPVGSPLSLECTVEGTSNPNLYWYRQAAGRGLQLLFYSVGIGQISSEVPQNLSASRPQDRQFILSSKKLLLSDSGFYLCAWARGTVYEQYFGPGTRLTVT.

V usage is TRBV29-1 and J usage is TRBJ2-1; TRBD2 aligns across 10 bases. The CDR3 runs to 15 residues. Germline loops: CDR1 SQVTM, CDR2 ANQGSEA. V shed 6 bases and J 0 bases; nucleotides not matched to a gene: 5. The CDR3, as DNA: TGCAGCGTGGGGACTAGCGAAGACTCCTACAATGAGCAGTTCTTC. It codes for CSVGTSEDSYNEQFF.

The chain links TRBV4-1 to TRBJ2-1; 9 nucleotides agree with TRBD2. Germline CDR1 is MGHRA and CDR2 is YSYEKL. V trimming: 4 bases; J trimming: 4 bases; junction bases outside the gene matches: 17. CDR3 length equals 19 residues. Here the CDR3 reads CASSLTNPGLSGGYNEQFF. The DNA of the CDR3 is TGCGCCAGCAGCCTGACTAACCCGGGCCTGAGCGGGGGGTACAATGAGCAGTTCTTC.

V usage is TRBV11-1 and J usage is TRBJ2-7, with TRBD1 as a possible D gene (5 bases). This CDR3 is built from 16 residues. V gave up 5 bases and J gave up 2 bases, with 19 bases separating them. Germline V lookup: CDR1 SGHAT, CDR2 FQDESV (reference sequence). CDR3 sequence: CASSPPKWGFPYEQYF. The CDR3 coding sequence is TGTGCCAGCAGCCCCCCCAAGTGGGGCTTTCCCTACGAGCAGTACTTC. The complete variable domain, with remaining parts taken from reference TRBV11-1 and TRBJ2-7, reads EAEVAQSPRYKITEKSQAVAFWCDPISGHATLYWYRQILGQGPELLVQFQDESVVDDSQLPKDRFSAERLKGVDSTLKIQPAELGDSAMYLCASSPPKWGFPYEQYFGPGTRLTVT.

The chain joins TRBV4-2 to TRBJ1-1; unclear D gene. The CDR3 is 14 amino acids. Trimming shortened V by 3 bases and J by 0 bases, and 8 bases separated the two germline ends. Looked up from germline, CDR1 is LGHNA and CDR2 is YNFKEQ. CDR3 residues: CASSHGGMNTEAFF. The CDR3 nucleotides are TGTGCCAGCAGCCATGGAGGGATGAACACTGAAGCTTTCTTT.

The genes are TRBV7-9 and TRBJ2-5, with 8 positions matching TRBD2. The CDR3 totals 14 residues. Trimming removed 5 bases from V and 2 bases from J; junction bases left unmatched: 4. In germline, CDR1 is SEHNR, CDR2 FQNEAQ (reference sequence). The CDR3: CASSGGRPQETQYF. For the CDR3, the DNA is TGTGCCAGCAGCGGCGGGAGGCCACAAGAGACCCAGTACTTC.

Here the CDR3 reads CASSPGGAGGTGELFF. DNA for the CDR3: TGTGCCAGCAGCCCAGGGGGCGCGGGGGGCACCGGGGAGCTGTTTTTT. V usage is TRBV7-3 and J usage is TRBJ2-2, with D tentatively TRBD1 or TRBD2 (8 bases each). Between the trimmed V and J ends, which lost 5 bases and 4 bases, there was a span of 17 bases. Germline V gene lookup returns CDR1 SGHTA and CDR2 FQGTGA. The length of the CDR3 is 16 residues.

J is TRBJ2-3 and V is TRBV28; the match to TRBD2 covers 8 bases. The germline V gene encodes CDR1 MDHEN and CDR2 SYDVKM. CDR3 size: 19 residues. V lost 6 bases to trimming and J lost 5 bases; unmatched junction nucleotides: 22. The CDR3 region has the DNA TGTGCCAGCAGGCCCCCTCCGGGAGTAGCGGGATATAGTGGAGATACGCAGTATTTT. Amino acid sequence: CASRPPPGVAGYSGDTQYF.

The chain recombines TRBV11-2 with TRBJ2-1; weak D call: TRBD2 (6 bases). This CDR3 region has 14 residues. Germline V gene data show CDR1 as SGHAT and CDR2 as FQNNGV. The V gene lost 3 bases and the J gene lost 6 bases, with 12 bases spanning the gap. The CDR3 region is CASSFGGVANEQFF. CDR3 nucleotide sequence: TGTGCCAGCAGCTTCGGGGGAGTCGCCAATGAGCAGTTCTTC.